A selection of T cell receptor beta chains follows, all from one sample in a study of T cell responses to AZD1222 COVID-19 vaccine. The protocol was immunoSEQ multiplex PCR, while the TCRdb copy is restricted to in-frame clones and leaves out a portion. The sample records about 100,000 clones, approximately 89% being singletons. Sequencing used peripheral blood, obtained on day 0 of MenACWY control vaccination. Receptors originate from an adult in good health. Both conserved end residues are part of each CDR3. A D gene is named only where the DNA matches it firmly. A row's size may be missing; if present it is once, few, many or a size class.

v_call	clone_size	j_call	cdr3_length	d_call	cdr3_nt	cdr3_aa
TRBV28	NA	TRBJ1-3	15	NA	TGTGCCAGCAGTTTTCCCCAAGACTCTGGAAACACCATATATTTT	CASSFPQDSGNTIYF
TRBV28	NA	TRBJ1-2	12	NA	TGTGCCAGCAGTTGGGGGGACTATGGCTACACCTTC	CASSWGDYGYTF
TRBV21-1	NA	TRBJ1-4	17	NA	TGTGCCAGCAGCAAAGCGGCCCCAAGGGGTGTAGGTGAAAAACTGTTTTTT	CASSKAAPRGVGEKLFF
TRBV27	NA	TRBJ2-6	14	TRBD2	TGTGCCAGCAGTCCGGGGGGTGGGGCCAACGTCCTGACTTTC	CASSPGGGANVLTF
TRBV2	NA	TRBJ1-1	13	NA	TGTGCCAGCAGTGGTGGTGGTTGGACTGAAGCTTTCTTT	CASSGGGWTEAFF
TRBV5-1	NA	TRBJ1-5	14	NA	TGCGCCAGCAGCTTAGGGGGGAGCAATCAGCCCCAGCATTTT	CASSLGGSNQPQHF
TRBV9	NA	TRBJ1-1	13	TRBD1	TGTGCCAGCAGCGTACAGGGGGACACTGAAGCTTTCTTT	CASSVQGDTEAFF
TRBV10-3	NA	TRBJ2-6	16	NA	TGTGCCATCAGGGGGTTTACAGGCCCTGGGGCCAACGTCCTGACTTTC	CAIRGFTGPGANVLTF
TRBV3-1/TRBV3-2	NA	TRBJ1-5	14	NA	TGTGCCAGCAGCCAAGGGCCCAGCAATCAGCCCCAGCATTTT	CASSQGPSNQPQHF
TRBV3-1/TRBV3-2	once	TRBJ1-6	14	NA	TGTGCCAGCAGCGAATCAACAGGGTGGGCGGCCCTCCACTTT	CASSESTGWAALHF
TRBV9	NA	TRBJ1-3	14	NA	TGTGCCAGCAGCGTAGGGGGGCCTGGAAACACCATATATTTT	CASSVGGPGNTIYF
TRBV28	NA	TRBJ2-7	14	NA	TGTGCCAGCAGTTTACAGGGGACCTCCTACGAGCAGTACTTC	CASSLQGTSYEQYF
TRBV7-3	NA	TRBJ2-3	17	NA	TGTGCCAGCAGCCGAGCGGGTGGGGCCCCTAGCACAGATACGCAGTATTTT	CASSRAGGAPSTDTQYF
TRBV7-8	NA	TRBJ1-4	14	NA	TGTGCCAGCAGCTGGTCGGGGCCTAATGAAAAACTGTTTTTT	CASSWSGPNEKLFF
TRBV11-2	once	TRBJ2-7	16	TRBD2	TGTGCCAGCAGCTCCAATAGCGGGAGTCGGACCTACGAGCAGTACTTC	CASSSNSGSRTYEQYF
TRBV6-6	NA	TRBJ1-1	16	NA	TGTGCCAGCAGTTACTTTGGCGGCAGCCTAAAGGCTGAAGCTTTCTTT	CASSYFGGSLKAEAFF
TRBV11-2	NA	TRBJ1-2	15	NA	TGTGCCAGCAGCTCCCGGTTAAGTGCGGGCTATGGCTACACCTTC	CASSSRLSAGYGYTF
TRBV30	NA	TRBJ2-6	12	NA	TGTGCCTGTGGGGCTGGGGCCAACGTCCTGACTTTC	CACGAGANVLTF
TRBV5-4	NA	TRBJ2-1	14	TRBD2	TGTGCCAGCGAAAGGAGCGGGGGAGGGAGTGAGCAGTTCTTC	CASERSGGGSEQFF
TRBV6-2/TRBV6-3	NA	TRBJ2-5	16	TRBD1	TGTGCCAGCAGTTACTCGACGGACAGGGGATGGGAGACCCAGTACTTC	CASSYSTDRGWETQYF
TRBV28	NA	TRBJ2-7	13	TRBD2	TGTGCCAGCAGACGGACTAGTAAGTACGAGCAGTACTTC	CASRRTSKYEQYF
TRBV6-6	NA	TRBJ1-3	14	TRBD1	TGTGCCAGCAGTTACACAGGGGCGGCTTACACCATATATTTT	CASSYTGAAYTIYF
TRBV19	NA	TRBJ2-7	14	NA	TGTGCCAGTAGTATTGGTCAGGGCGGCTACGAGCAGTACTTC	CASSIGQGGYEQYF
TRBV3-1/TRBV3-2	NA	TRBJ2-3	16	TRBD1	TGTGCCAGCAGCCACCCGGTAGACAGGGGCACAGATACGCAGTATTTT	CASSHPVDRGTDTQYF
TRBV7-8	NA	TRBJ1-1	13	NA	TGTGCCAGCAGCTTAGGGGGGGACACTGAAGCTTTCTTT	CASSLGGDTEAFF
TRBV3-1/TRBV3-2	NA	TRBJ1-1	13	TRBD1	TGTGCCAGCAGTCAGACAGGGAGGCTTGAAGCTTTCTTT	CASSQTGRLEAFF
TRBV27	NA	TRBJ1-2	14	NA	TGTGCCAGCAGACCCAGGTTGTTGAACTATGGCTACACCTTC	CASRPRLLNYGYTF